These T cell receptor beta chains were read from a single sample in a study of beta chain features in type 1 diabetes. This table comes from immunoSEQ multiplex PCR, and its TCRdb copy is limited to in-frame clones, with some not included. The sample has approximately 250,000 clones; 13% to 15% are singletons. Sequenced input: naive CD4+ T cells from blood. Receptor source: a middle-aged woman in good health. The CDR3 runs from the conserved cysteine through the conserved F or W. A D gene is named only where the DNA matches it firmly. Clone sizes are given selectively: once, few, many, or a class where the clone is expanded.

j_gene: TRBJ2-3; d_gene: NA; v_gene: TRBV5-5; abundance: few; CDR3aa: CASSLLSSTDTQYF; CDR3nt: TGTGCCAGCAGCTTGCTCTCTAGCACAGATACGCAGTATTTT
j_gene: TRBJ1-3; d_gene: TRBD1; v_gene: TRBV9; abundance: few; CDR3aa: CASSPRTGGGSGNTIYF; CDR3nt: TGTGCCAGCAGCCCCCGAACAGGGGGAGGCTCTGGAAACACCATATATTTT
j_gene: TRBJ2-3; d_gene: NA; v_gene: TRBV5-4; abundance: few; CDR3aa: CASSPSGPRTDTQYF; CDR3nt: TGTGCCAGCAGCCCATCCGGTCCCCGCACAGATACGCAGTATTTT
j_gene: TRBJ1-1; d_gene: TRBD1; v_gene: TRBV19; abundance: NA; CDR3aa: CASIRTGTGGFAFF; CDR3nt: TGTGCCAGTATCAGGACCGGGACAGGGGGCTTCGCTTTCTTT
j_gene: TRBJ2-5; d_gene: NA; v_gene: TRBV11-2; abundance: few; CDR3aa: CASSPGTQETQYF; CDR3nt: TGTGCCAGCAGCCCGGGGACTCAAGAGACCCAGTACTTC
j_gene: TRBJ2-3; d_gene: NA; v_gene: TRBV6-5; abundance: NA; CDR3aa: CASSYVSPGEGQYF; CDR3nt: TGTGCCAGCAGTTACGTATCCCCAGGGGAAGGGCAGTATTTT
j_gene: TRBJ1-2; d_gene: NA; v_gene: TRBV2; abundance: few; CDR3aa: CASSGNRASYGYTF; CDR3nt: TGTGCCAGCAGTGGGAACAGGGCAAGCTATGGCTACACCTTC
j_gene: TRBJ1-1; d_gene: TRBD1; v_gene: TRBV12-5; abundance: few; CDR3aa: CASGPRTGTGTEAFF; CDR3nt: TGTGCTAGTGGTCCTCGGACAGGGACGGGCACTGAAGCTTTCTTT
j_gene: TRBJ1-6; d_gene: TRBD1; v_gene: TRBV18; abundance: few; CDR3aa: CASSQTGTGPNSPLHF; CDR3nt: TGTGCCAGCTCACAAACTGGGACAGGGCCAAATTCACCCCTCCACTTT
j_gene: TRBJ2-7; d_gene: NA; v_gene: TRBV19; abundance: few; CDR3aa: CASSGARGYEQYF; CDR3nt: TGTGCCAGTAGTGGGGCCCGGGGGTACGAGCAGTACTTC
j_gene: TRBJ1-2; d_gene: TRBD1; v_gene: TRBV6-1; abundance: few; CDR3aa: CATAGGYYGYTF; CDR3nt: TGTGCCACCGCAGGGGGGTACTATGGCTACACCTTC
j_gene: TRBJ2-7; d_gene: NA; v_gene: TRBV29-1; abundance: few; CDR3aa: CSVGDTYEQYF; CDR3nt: TGCAGCGTTGGGGACACCTACGAGCAGTACTTC
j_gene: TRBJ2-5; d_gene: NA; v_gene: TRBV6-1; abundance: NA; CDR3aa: CASSPTSFETQYF; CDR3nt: TGTGCCAGCAGCCCAACTTCGTTCGAGACCCAGTACTTC
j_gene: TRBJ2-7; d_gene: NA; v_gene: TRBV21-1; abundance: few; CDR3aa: CASGRLAGASYEQYF; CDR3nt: TGTGCCAGCGGGAGACTAGCGGGGGCCTCCTACGAGCAGTACTTC
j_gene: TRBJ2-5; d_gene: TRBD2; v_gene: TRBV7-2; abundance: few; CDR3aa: CASSLGGNRETQYF; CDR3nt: TGTGCCAGCAGCTTGGGAGGGAACCGGGAGACCCAGTACTTC
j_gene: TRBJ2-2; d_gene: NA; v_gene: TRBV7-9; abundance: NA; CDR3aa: CASSQTRDTGELFF; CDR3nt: TGTGCCAGCAGCCAGACCCGGGACACCGGGGAGCTGTTTTTT
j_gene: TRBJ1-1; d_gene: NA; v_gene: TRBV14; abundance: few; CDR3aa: CASRKQGNTEAFF; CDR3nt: TGTGCCAGCAGAAAGCAGGGGAACACTGAAGCTTTCTTT
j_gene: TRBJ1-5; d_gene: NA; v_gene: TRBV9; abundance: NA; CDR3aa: CASSVEWEFNQPQHF; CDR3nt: TGTGCCAGCAGCGTAGAGTGGGAGTTTAATCAGCCCCAGCATTTT
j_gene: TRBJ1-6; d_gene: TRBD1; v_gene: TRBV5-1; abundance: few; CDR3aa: CASSRDRGHSPLHF; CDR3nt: TGCGCCAGCAGCAGGGACAGGGGGCATTCACCCCTCCACTTT
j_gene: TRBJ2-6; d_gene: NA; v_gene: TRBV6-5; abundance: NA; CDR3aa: CASSYSRGTGANVLTF; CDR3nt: TGTGCCAGCAGTTACTCGAGAGGCACTGGGGCCAACGTCCTGACTTTC
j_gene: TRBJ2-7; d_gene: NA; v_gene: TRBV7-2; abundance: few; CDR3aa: CASSFAGERTYEQYF; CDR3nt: TGTGCCAGCAGCTTCGCAGGGGAAAGGACCTACGAGCAGTACTTC
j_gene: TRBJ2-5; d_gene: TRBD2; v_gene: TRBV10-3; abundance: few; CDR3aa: CAIRTSGAQETQYF; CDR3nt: TGTGCCATACGGACTAGCGGTGCTCAAGAGACCCAGTACTTC
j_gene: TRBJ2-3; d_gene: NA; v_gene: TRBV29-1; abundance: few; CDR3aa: CSVQGLYTDTQYF; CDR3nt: TGCAGCGTTCAAGGCCTATACACAGATACGCAGTATTTT
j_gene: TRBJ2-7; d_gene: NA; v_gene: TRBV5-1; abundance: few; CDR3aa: CASSGEARASYEQYF; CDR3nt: TGCGCCAGCAGCGGGGAGGCCAGGGCTAGCTACGAGCAGTACTTC
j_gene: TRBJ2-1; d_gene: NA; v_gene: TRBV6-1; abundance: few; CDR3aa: CASTGRREQFF; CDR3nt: TGTGCCAGCACCGGCAGGCGAGAGCAGTTCTTC
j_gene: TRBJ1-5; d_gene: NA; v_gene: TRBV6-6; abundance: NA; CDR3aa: CASSYGQNQPQHF; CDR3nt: TGTGCCAGCAGTTACGGACAGAATCAGCCCCAGCATTTT
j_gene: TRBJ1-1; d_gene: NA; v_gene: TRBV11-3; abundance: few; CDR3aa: CASSLDVQTEAFF; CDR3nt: TGTGCCAGCAGCTTAGATGTCCAGACAGAAGCTTTCTTT
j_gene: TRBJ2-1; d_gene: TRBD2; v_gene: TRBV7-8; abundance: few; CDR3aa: CASRSGDEQFF; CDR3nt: TGTGCCAGCCGAAGCGGGGATGAGCAGTTCTTC
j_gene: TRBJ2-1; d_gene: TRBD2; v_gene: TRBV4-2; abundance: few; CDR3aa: CASGASGGNSYNEQFF; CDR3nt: TGTGCCAGCGGCGCTAGCGGGGGGAACTCCTACAATGAGCAGTTCTTC
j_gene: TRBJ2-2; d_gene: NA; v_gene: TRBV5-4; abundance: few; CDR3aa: CASSSRSGHRTGELFF; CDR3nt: TGTGCCAGCAGCTCCCGGTCGGGACATCGCACCGGGGAGCTGTTTTTT
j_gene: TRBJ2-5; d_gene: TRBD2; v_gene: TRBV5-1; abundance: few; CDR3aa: CASSLVAGVGETQYF; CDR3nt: TGCGCCAGCAGCTTGGTAGCGGGGGTTGGAGAGACCCAGTACTTC
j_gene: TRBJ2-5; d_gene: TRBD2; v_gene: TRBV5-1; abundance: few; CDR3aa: CASSLGLAGQETQYF; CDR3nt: TGCGCCAGCAGCTTGGGGCTAGCGGGGCAAGAGACCCAGTACTTC
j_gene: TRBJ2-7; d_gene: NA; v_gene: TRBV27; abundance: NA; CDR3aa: CASSFRRGGRSYEQYF; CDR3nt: TGTGCCAGCAGTTTCCGGAGGGGGGGGCGGTCCTACGAGCAGTACTTC
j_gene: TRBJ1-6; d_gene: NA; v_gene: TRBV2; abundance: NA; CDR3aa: CASVFLASSYNSPLHF; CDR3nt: TGTGCCTCCGTTTTCCTGGCCAGCTCCTATAATTCACCCCTCCACTTT
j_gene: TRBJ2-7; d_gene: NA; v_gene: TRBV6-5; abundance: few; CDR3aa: CASSARQVDEQYF; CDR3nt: TGTGCCAGCAGTGCCCGCCAGGTGGACGAGCAGTACTTC
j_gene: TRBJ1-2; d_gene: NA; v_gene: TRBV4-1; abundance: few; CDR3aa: CASSQDMEGFYGYTF; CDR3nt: TGCGCCAGCAGCCAAGATATGGAGGGATTCTATGGCTACACCTTC
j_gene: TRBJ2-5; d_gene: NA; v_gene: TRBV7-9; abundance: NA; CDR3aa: CASSSTSRVSQYF; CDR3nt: TGTGCCAGCAGCTCTACCTCACGGGTCTCCCAGTACTTC
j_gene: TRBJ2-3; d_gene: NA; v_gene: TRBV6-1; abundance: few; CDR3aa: CASAGDTQYF; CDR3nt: TGTGCCAGCGCGGGAGATACGCAGTATTTT
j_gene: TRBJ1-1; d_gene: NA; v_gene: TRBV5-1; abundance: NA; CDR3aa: CASSGSGEGTEAFF; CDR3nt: TGCGCCAGCAGCGGGTCTGGAGAGGGAACTGAAGCTTTCTTT
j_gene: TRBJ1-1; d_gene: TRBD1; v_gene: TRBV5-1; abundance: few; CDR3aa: CASSLTGGDAFF; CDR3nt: TGCGCCAGCAGCTTGACAGGGGGGGATGCTTTCTTT
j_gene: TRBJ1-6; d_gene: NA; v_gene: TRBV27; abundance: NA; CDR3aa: CASSLFFNSPLHF; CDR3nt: TGTGCCAGCAGTTTATTCTTTAATTCACCCCTCCACTTT
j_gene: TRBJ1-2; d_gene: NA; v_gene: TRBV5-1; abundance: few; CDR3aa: CASSLGGREFGYTF; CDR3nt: TGCGCCAGCAGCTTGGGGGGCAGAGAGTTTGGCTACACCTTC
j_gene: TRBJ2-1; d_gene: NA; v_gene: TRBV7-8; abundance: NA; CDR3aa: CASSYLHGNEQFF; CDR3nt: TGTGCCAGCAGCTATTTACATGGCAATGAGCAGTTCTTC
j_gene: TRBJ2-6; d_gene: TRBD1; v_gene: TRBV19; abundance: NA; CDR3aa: CASSAPGQGRSGANVLTF; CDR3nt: TGTGCCAGTAGTGCACCGGGACAGGGTCGCTCTGGGGCCAACGTCCTGACTTTC
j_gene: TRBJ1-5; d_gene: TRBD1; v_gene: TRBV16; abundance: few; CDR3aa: CASSHRRDSGIRPQHF; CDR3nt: TGTGCCAGCAGCCATCGGAGGGACAGTGGCATTCGGCCCCAGCATTTT
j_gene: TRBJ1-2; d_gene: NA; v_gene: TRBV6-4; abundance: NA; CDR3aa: CASSDRHNYGYTF; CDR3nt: TGTGCCAGCAGTGACAGACATAACTATGGCTACACCTTC
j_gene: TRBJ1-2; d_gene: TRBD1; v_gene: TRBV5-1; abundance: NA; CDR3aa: CASSPWDSNYGYTF; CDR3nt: TGCGCCAGCAGCCCCTGGGACAGCAACTATGGCTACACCTTC
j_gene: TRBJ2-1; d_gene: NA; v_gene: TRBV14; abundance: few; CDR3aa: CASSQAGMGLDYNEQFF; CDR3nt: TGTGCCAGCAGCCAGGCGGGGATGGGCCTTGATTACAATGAGCAGTTCTTC
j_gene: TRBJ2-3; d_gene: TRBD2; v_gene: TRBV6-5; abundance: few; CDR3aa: CASSGRDWVTDTQYF; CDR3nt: TGTGCCAGCAGTGGGAGGGATTGGGTGACAGATACGCAGTATTTT
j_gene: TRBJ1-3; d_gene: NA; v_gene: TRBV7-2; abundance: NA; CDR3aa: CASSEQVSGNTIYF; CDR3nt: TGTGCCAGCAGCGAACAGGTCTCTGGAAACACCATATATTTT
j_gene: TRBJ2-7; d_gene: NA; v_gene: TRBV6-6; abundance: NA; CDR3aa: CASEQLAEGSEQYF; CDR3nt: TGTGCCAGCGAACAACTGGCGGAGGGCTCCGAGCAGTACTTC
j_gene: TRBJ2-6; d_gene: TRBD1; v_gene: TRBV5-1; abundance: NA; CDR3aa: CASSFLGTGLTGANVLTF; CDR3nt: TGCGCCAGCAGCTTTCTGGGGACAGGGCTGACTGGGGCCAACGTCCTGACTTTC
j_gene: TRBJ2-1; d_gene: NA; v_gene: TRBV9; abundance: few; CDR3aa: CASSGPRGGDEQFF; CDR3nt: TGTGCCAGCAGCGGACCGAGGGGAGGCGATGAGCAGTTCTTC
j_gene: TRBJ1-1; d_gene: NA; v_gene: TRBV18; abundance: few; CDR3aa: CASSPRSTEAFF; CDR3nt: TGTGCCAGCTCACCGCGGAGCACTGAAGCTTTCTTT
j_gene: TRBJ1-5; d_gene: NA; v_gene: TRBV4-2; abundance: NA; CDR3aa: CASSQEKTVRQPQHF; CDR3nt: TGTGCCAGCAGCCAAGAAAAGACAGTTCGGCAGCCCCAGCATTTT
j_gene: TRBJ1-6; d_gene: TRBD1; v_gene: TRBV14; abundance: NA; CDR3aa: CASSQRRQGDYSPLHF; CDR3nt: TGTGCCAGCAGCCAGAGAAGACAGGGAGATTATTCACCCCTCCACTTT
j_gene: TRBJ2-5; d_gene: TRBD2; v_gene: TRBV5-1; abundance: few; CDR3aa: CASSSGLAGLQETQYF; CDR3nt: TGCGCCAGCAGCTCAGGACTAGCGGGTTTACAAGAGACCCAGTACTTC
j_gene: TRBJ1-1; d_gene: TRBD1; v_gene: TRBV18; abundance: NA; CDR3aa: CASSPPWDSRNTEAFF; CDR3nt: TGTGCCAGCTCACCACCGTGGGACAGTAGGAACACTGAAGCTTTCTTT
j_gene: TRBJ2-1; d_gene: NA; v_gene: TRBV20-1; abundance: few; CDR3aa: CSVSENEQFF; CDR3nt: TGCAGTGTTTCGGAGAATGAGCAGTTCTTC